This T cell receptor beta chain stems from a study of cytomegalovirus exposure and HLA in healthy donors. Study-wide points: As confirmed in vitro, a few CMV-associated chains were specific for CMV antigens. Some V segments could not be told apart, so they were left out, TRBV6-2 and TRBV6-3 among them. Within an earlier analysis, most TCR beta V segments proved productive either about 90% or about 30% of the time.

The PCR made use of 60 Vbeta and 13 Jbeta primers. Clones were sequenced by immunoSEQ multiplex PCR, and TCRdb holds only the in-frame ones, with some missing. The sample has roughly 100,000 clones, 65% to 85% seen once. In the case of this clone: Its cognate antigen is unknown.

The CDR3 totals 15 residues. The germline V and J ends were trimmed by 0 bases and 6 bases, with 12 bases remaining between them. Germline-derived CDR1 and CDR2 are MNHNY and SVGAGI (reference sequence). The clonotype originates from a middle-aged man in good health and CMV-seropositive. The sample was PBMCs. This chain joins TRBV6-6 and TRBJ2-1; possible D gene TRBD2, 5 bases. The CDR3 DNA follows: TGTGCCAGCAGTTACTCCTTTACTAGGCCCAATGAGCAGTTCTTC. It codes for CASSYSFTRPNEQFF.